What follows are 10 T cell receptor beta chains derived from one specimen sequenced in a study of cytomegalovirus exposure and HLA in healthy donors. Primers: 60 Vbeta forward and 13 Jbeta reverse. Generated by immunoSEQ multiplex PCR, the TCRdb table keeps only in-frame clones and is missing some. The sample holds around 170,000 clones, around 80% seen once. The sequenced sample was PBMCs. The receptors were gathered from a man aged 35 to 55 in good health and CMV-seronegative.

This clone was seen a handful of times. The chain has TRBV9 and TRBJ2-1; TRBD1 aligns across 7 bases. The CDR3 consists of 15 residues. Trimming removed 3 bases from V and 3 bases from J; junction bases left unmatched: 6. CDR1 is SGDLS, CDR2 YYNGEE, per germline. Here the CDR3 reads CASSDRQGRYNEQFF. CDR3 DNA sequence: TGTGCCAGCAGCGACCGACAGGGCCGCTACAATGAGCAGTTCTTC.

V is TRBV6-6 and J is TRBJ2-7, with 8 positions matching TRBD1. Per germline, CDR1 MNHNY and CDR2 SVGAGI (reference sequence). The J segment lost 3 bases and the V segment lost 4 bases, leaving 11 bases of the junction unmatched. This CDR3 is built from 16 residues. The CDR3 loop reads CASSSVQGVQIYEQYF. CDR3 nucleotides: TGTGCCAGCAGTTCCGTACAGGGGGTACAAATCTACGAGCAGTACTTC.

This chain links TRBV7-6 with TRBJ2-2; 9 bases map to TRBD1. The V segment lost 5 bases and the J segment 9 bases; nucleotides outside the gene matches: 7. This CDR3 contains 14 residues. Germline V gene data show CDR1 as SGHVS and CDR2 as FNYEAQ. The CDR3 DNA sequence: TGTGCCAGCAGCACAGGACAGGGGTACAGGGAGCTGTTTTTT. This gives the protein CASSTGQGYRELFF.

This clone was detected a few times. CDR3: CASSSRILEQFF. The CDR3 DNA sequence: TGTGCCAGCAGCTCGCGGATTCTTGAGCAGTTCTTC. V gene TRBV11-2 combines with J gene TRBJ2-1; D remains ambiguous. Germline V CDR1 and CDR2: SGHAT, FQNNGV. V was pared by 4 bases and J by 9 bases, with 10 bases between. This CDR3 comprises 12 residues.

The CDR3 nucleotides are TGTGCCAGTGGGTTCGGGACTTCCTACGAGCAGTACTTC. It yields the protein CASGFGTSYEQYF. This rearrangement joins TRBV2 to TRBJ2-7; a weak D match, TRBD2 (6 bases). Germline CDR1 reads SNHLY; CDR2 reads FYNNEI. The CDR3 contains 13 residues. V lost 9 bases, J lost 1 base, and 13 bases lay in between.

This clone was seen more than once but under ten times. The chain is built from TRBV7-2 and TRBJ1-6, with D possibly being TRBD1 (6 bases). The CDR3 runs to 17 residues. Deletions cut 5 bases from V and 2 bases from J, with 16 bases between. Germline V lookup: CDR1 SGHTA, CDR2 FQGNSA. The CDR3 region is CASSPPTGITYNSPLHF. In nucleotides, the CDR3 is TGTGCCAGCAGCCCCCCAACAGGGATAACCTATAATTCACCCCTCCACTTT.

J is TRBJ1-5 and V is TRBV7-2; 8 nucleotides line up with TRBD1. Germline CDR1 is SGHTA and CDR2 is FQGNSA. The CDR3 consists of 15 residues. Trimming took 6 bases from V and 3 from J; bases not matched to a gene: 7. CDR3 sequence reads: CASSDTGGINQPQHF. The CDR3 DNA is TGTGCCAGCAGTGATACAGGGGGAATCAATCAGCCCCAGCATTTT.

The J gene is TRBJ1-1, the V gene TRBV5-4; TRBD1 aligns across 7 bases. Per the germline V gene, CDR1 is SGHNT and CDR2 is YYREEE (reference sequence). The CDR3 covers 15 residues. With 0 bases clipped from V and 5 bases from J, the junction kept 7 bases outside the gene matches. The CDR3 sequence is CASSLAAGQPTEAFF. The CDR3 DNA sequence: TGTGCCAGCAGCTTGGCCGCGGGACAGCCTACTGAAGCTTTCTTT.

The chain carries TRBV5-1 and TRBJ2-1; unclear D gene. The CDR3 totals 13 residues. V lost 0 bases, J lost 13 bases, and 14 bases lay in between. Germline values: CDR1 SGHRS, CDR2 YFSETQ. CDR3 region: CASSLGRVEVQFF. The DNA of the CDR3 is TGCGCCAGCAGCTTGGGTCGCGTAGAGGTCCAGTTCTTC.

This chain joins TRBV10-1 and TRBJ2-1, with TRBD2 matching 10 bases. V trimming: 3 bases; J trimming: 4 bases; junction bases outside the gene matches: 3. Germline V lookup: CDR1 WNHNN, CDR2 SYGVQD (reference sequence). CDR3 length: 15 amino acids. CDR3 protein: CASSDPSGGYNEQFF. DNA for the CDR3: TGCGCCAGCAGTGACCCTAGCGGGGGTTACAATGAGCAGTTCTTC.